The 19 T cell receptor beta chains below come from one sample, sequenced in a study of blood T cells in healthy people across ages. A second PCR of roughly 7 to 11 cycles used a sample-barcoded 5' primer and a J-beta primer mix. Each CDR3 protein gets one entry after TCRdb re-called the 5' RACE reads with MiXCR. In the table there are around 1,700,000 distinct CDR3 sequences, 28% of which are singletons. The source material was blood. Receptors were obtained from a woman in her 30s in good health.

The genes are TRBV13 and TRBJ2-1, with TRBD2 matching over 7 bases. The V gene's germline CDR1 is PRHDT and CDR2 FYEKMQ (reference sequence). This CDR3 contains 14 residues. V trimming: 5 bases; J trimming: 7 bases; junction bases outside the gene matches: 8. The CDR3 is CASSAGLGRNEQFF. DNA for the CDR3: TGTGCCAGCAGCGCTGGACTAGGTCGGAATGAGCAGTTCTTC.

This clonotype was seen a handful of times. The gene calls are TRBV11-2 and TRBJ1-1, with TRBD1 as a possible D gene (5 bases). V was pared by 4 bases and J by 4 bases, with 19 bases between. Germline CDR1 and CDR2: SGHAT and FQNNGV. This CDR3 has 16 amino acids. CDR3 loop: CASSYTRPRGSTEAFF. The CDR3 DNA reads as TGTGCCAGCAGCTACACTAGACCCCGGGGGAGCACTGAAGCTTTCTTT.

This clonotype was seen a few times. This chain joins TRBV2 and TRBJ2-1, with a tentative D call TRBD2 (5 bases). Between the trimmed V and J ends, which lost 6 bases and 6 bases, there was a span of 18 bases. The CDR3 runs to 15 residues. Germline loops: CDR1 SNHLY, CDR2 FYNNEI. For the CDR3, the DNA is TGTGCCAGCAGGGAGGCTCCCAATAACTTCAATGAGCAGTTCTTC. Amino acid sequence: CASREAPNNFNEQFF.

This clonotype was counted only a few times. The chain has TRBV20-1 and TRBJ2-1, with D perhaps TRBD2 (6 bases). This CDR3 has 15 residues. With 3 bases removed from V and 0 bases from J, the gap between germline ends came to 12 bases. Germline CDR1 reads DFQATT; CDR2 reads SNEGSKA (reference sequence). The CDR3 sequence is CSASQAGSSYNEQFF. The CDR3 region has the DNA TGCAGTGCTAGCCAGGCGGGGAGCTCCTACAATGAGCAGTTCTTC.

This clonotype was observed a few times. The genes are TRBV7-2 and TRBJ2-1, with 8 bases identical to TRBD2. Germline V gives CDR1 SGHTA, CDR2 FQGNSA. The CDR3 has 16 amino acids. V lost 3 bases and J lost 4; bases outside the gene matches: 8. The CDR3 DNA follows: TGTGCCAGCAGCTTTCGGGGCGGGGGGCGTTACAATGAGCAGTTCTTC. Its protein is CASSFRGGGRYNEQFF.

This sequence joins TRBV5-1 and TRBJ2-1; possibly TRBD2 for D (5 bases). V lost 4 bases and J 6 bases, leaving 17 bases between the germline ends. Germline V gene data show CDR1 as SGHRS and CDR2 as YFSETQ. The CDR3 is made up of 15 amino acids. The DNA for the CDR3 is TGCGCCAGCAGCGAGGGAGACCTCCGCGCCAATGAGCAGTTCTTC. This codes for CASSEGDLRANEQFF.

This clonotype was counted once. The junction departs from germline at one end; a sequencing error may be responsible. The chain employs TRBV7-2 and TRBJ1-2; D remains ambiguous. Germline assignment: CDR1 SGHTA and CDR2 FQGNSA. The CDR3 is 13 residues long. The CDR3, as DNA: TGTGCCGGCAGCTACAGAGCTAACTATGGCTACACCTTC. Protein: CAGSYRANYGYTF.

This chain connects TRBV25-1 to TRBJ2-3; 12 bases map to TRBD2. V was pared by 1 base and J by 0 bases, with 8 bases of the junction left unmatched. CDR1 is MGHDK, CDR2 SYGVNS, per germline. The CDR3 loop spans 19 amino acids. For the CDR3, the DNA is TGTGCCAGCAGTGAATTATGCGGGACTAGCGGGTATAGCACAGATACGCAGTATTTT. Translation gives CASSELCGTSGYSTDTQYF.

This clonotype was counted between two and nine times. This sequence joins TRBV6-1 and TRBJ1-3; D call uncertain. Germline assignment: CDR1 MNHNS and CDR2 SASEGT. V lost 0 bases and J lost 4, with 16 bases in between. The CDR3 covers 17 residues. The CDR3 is CASSEAPGGSSGNTIYF. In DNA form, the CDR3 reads TGTGCCAGCAGTGAAGCGCCCGGAGGGTCCTCAGGAAACACCATATATTTT.

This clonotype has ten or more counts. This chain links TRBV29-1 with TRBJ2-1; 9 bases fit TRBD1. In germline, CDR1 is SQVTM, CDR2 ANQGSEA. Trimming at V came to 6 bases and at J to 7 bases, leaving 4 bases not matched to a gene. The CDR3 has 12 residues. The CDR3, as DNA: TGCAGCGTCGGACAGGGGAGAAATGAGCAGTTCTTC. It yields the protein CSVGQGRNEQFF.

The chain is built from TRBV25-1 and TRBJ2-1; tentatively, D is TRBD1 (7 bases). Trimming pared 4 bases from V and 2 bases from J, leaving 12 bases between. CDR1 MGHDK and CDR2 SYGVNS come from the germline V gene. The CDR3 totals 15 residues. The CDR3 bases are TGTGCCAGCAGTGGGGGCGGGACAGCCTACAATGAGCAGTTCTTC. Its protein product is CASSGGGTAYNEQFF.

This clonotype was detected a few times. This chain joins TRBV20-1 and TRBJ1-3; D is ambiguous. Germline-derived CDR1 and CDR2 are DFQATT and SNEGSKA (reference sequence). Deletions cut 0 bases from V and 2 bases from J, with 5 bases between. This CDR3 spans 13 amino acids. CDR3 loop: CSAREGTGNTIYF. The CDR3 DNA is TGCAGTGCTAGAGAAGGCACTGGAAACACCATATATTTT.

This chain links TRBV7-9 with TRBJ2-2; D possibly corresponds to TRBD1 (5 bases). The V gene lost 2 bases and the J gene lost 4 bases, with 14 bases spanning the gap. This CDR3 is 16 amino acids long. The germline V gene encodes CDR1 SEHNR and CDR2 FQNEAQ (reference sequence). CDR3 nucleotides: TGTGCCAGCAGCTTACCCAGGGTCTCCAGCACCGGGGAGCTGTTTTTT. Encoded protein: CASSLPRVSSTGELFF. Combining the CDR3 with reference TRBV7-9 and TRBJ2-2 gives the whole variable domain DTGVSQNPRHKITKRGQNVTFRCDPISEHNRLYWYRQTLGQGPEFLTYFQNEAQLEKSRLLSDRFSAERPKGSFSTLEIQRTEQGDSAMYLCASSLPRVSSTGELFFGEGSRLTVL.

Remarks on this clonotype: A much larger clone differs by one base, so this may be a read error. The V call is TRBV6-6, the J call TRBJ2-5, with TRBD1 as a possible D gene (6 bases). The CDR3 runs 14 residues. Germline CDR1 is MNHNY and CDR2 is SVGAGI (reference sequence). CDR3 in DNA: TGTGCCAGCAGCCGCGGCAGGGGACAAGGGACCCAGTACTTC. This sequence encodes CASSRGRGQGTQYF.

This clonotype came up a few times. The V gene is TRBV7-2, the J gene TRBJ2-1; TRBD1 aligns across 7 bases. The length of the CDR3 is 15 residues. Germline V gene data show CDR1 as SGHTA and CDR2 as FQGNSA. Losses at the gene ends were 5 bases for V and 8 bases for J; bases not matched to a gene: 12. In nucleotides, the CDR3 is TGTGCCAGCAGCCCAGGGGGACCCCCTCTCTATGAGCAGTTCTTC. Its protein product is CASSPGGPPLYEQFF. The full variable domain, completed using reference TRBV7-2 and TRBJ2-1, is GAGVSQSPSNKVTEKGKDVELRCDPISGHTALYWYRQSLGQGLEFLIYFQGNSAPDKSGLPSDRFSAERTGGSVSTLTIQRTQQEDSAVYLCASSPGGPPLYEQFFGPGTRLTVL.

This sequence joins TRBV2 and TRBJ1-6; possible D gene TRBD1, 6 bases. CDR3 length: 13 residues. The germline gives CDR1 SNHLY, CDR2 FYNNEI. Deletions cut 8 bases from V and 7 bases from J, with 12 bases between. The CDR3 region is CASVQGPNSPLHF. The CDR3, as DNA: TGTGCCAGCGTCCAGGGGCCAAATTCACCCCTCCACTTT.

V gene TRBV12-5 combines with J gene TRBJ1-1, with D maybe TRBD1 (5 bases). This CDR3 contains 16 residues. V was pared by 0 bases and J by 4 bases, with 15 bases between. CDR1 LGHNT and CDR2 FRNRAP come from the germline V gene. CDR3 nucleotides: TGTGCTAGTGGTTTGGTACTTCGGGGCAAGGGCACTGAAGCTTTCTTT. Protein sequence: CASGLVLRGKGTEAFF. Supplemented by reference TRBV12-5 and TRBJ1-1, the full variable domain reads DARVTQTPRHKVTEMGQEVTMRCQPILGHNTVFWYRQTMMQGLELLAYFRNRAPLDDSGMPKDRFSAEMPDATLATLKIQPSEPRDSAVYFCASGLVLRGKGTEAFFGQGTRLTVV.

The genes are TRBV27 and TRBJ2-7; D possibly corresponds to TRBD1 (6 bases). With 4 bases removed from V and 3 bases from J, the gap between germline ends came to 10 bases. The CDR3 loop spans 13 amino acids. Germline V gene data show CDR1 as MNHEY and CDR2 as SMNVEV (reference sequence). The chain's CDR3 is CASSWDINYEQYF. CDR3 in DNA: TGTGCCAGCAGTTGGGACATTAACTACGAGCAGTACTTC.

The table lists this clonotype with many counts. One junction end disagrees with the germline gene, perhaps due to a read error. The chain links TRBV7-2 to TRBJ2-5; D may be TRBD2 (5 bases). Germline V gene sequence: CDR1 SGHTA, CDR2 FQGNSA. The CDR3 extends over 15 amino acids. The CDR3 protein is CASSLAPGIQETQYF. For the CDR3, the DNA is TGTGCCAGCAGTTTAGCGCCGGGAATACAAGAGACCCAGTACTTC.